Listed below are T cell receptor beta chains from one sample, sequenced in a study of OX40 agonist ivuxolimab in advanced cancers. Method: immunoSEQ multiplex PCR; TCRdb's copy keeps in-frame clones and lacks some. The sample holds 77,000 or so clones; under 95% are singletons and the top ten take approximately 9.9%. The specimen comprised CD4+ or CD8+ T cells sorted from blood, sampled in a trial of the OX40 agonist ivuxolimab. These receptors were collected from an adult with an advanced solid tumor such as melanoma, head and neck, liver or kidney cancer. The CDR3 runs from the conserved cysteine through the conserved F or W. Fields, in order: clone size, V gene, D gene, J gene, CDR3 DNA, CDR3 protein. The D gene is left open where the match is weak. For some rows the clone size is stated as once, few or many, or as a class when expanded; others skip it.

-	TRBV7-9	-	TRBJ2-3	TGTGCCAGCAGCTTAGACAGCACAGATACGCAGTATTTT	CASSLDSTDTQYF
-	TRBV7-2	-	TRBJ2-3	TGTGCCAGCAGCTTGGGGTTTGCGAGCACAGATACGCAGTATTTT	CASSLGFASTDTQYF
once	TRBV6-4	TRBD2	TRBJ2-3	TGTGCCAGCAGCGGGACTAGCGGGGACACAGATACGCAGTATTTT	CASSGTSGDTDTQYF
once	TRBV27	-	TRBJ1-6	TGTGCCAGCAGTATCAGGGTATCCTATAATTCACCCCTCCACTTT	CASSIRVSYNSPLHF
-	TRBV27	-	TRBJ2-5	TGTGCCAGCAGTCCGGGCTTGACTTCGTACCAAGAGACCCAGTACTTC	CASSPGLTSYQETQYF
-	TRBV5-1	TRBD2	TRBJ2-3	TGCGCCAGCAGCTGGACTAGCGGGGGGGCGGAAGATACGCAGTATTTT	CASSWTSGGAEDTQYF
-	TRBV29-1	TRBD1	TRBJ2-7	TGCAGCGTTGAAGATGGTAGCCGGGACAGGGGGTACGAGCAGTACTTC	CSVEDGSRDRGYEQYF
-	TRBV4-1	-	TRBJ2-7	TGCGCCAGCAGCCCGGTGACAGCCTCCGCCTACGAGCAGTACTTC	CASSPVTASAYEQYF
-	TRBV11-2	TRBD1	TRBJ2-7	TGTGCCAGCAGTCGGACAGGGGGCTACGAGCAGTACTTC	CASSRTGGYEQYF
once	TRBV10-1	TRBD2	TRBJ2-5	TGCGCCAGCAGAATAGCGGGGGGGGGACGGGCCCAGTACTTC	CASRIAGGGRAQYF
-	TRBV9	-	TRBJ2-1	TGTGCCAGCAGCATGACTGACTACAATGAGCAGTTCTTC	CASSMTDYNEQFF
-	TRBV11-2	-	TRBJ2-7	TGTGCCAGCAGCTCCTATCTCAGCTACTACGAGCAGTACTTC	CASSSYLSYYEQYF
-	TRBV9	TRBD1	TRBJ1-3	TGTGCCAGCAGCGAACAGGGGGCGGTTGGAAACACCATATATTTT	CASSEQGAVGNTIYF
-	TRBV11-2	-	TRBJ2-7	TGTGCCAGCACGCTGAGCGGGACAGACTCCTACGAGCAGTACTTC	CASTLSGTDSYEQYF
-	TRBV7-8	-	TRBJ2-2	TGTGCCAGCAGCTTGGGTGACGGGGAGCTGTTTTTT	CASSLGDGELFF
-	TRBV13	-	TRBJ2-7	TGTGCCAGCAGCTTAGGTACTACTGATACCTACGAGCAGTACTTC	CASSLGTTDTYEQYF
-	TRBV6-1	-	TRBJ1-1	TGTGCCAGCAGTGAAGCGTTAGTCATCCGGAACACTGAAGCTTTCTTT	CASSEALVIRNTEAFF
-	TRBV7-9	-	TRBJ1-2	TGTGCCAGCAGCCCTGTCGTTAAGGGTAACTATGGCTACACCTTC	CASSPVVKGNYGYTF
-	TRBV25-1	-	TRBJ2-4	TGTGCCAGCAGTAGAGTGACAGGAGCCAAAAACATTCAGTACTTC	CASSRVTGAKNIQYF
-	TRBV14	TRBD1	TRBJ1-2	TGTGCCAGCAGCCAAGATTTTATCGGGGACAGTATAGCCTTC	CASSQDFIGDSIAF
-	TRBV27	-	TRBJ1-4	TGTGCCAGCAGTTTAAGGAATTATGTTGGGAATGAAAAACTGTTTTTT	CASSLRNYVGNEKLFF
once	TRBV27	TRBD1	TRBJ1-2	TGTGCCAGTGGACAGGGGGTTAACTATGGCTACACCTTC	CASGQGVNYGYTF
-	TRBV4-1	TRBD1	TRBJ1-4	TGCGCCAGCAGCCCCATCACAGGGGATGAAAAACTGTTTTTT	CASSPITGDEKLFF
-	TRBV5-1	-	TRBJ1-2	TGCGCCAGCAGCTTGGAGGAGGGCCCATTCAACTATGGCTACACCTTC	CASSLEEGPFNYGYTF
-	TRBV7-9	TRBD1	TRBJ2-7	TGTGCCAGCAGCCCCACCCCCGGACAGGCCCACTACGAGCAGTACTTC	CASSPTPGQAHYEQYF
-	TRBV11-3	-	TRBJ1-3	TGTGCCAGCAGCTTAGATCGGTCAGCTTCTGGAAACACCATATATTTT	CASSLDRSASGNTIYF